These T cell receptor beta chains were read from a single sample in a study of T cells in Graves' hyperthyroidism and ophthalmopathy. TCRdb itself ran the multiplex PCR reads through MiXCR, one entry per CDR3 protein. The table includes hundreds of thousands of distinct CDR3 sequences, 45% detected once. The sample taken for sequencing was peripheral blood or thyroid tissue (not recorded which). These receptor sequences come from an adult man with Graves' disease, either hyperthyroidism or ophthalmopathy (not recorded which). CDR3s include the opening cysteine and the closing phenylalanine or tryptophan. D genes are given only for firm matches. Where a row states a size, it is once, few, many or the class of an expanded clone; other rows omit it.

cdr3_aa cdr3_nt clone_size v_call d_call j_call
CASSLDEGSYTF TGTGCCAGCAGCTTAGACGAGGGGAGCTACACCTTC many TRBV7-9 NA TRBJ1-2
CASSDPSGMETQYF TGTGCCAGCAGTGACCCTAGCGGGATGGAGACCCAGTACTTC NA TRBV25-1 TRBD2 TRBJ2-5
CASSPGPFNEKLFF TGTGCCAGCAGCCCCGGACCCTTTAATGAAAAACTGTTTTTT NA TRBV7-2 NA TRBJ1-4
CASRPTNGEETQYF TGTGCCAGCAGACCGACGAACGGGGAAGAGACCCAGTACTTC NA TRBV6-6 NA TRBJ2-5
CSVEVENHQETQYF TGCAGCGTTGAAGTAGAAAATCACCAAGAGACCCAGTACTTC NA TRBV29-1 NA TRBJ2-5
CASSLAVGASYEQYF TGTGCCAGCAGTTTAGCTGTGGGGGCGTCATACGAGCAGTACTTC few TRBV27 NA TRBJ2-7
CSVGTGISEQYF TGCAGCGTTGGGACAGGGATTTCCGAGCAGTACTTC many TRBV29-1 TRBD1 TRBJ2-7
CASSLQAGRNTEAFF TGTGCCAGCAGCTTACAGGCGGGGAGGAACACTGAAGCTTTCTTT many TRBV7-8 NA TRBJ1-1
CSARALGLAGETQYF TGCAGTGCTAGGGCCCTGGGACTAGCGGGAGAGACCCAGTACTTC many TRBV20-1 TRBD2 TRBJ2-5
CASSYGQGAEAFF TGTGCCAGCAGTTACGGACAGGGGGCTGAAGCTTTCTTT NA TRBV2 TRBD1 TRBJ1-1
CASSQMERGRDNQPQHF TGCGCCAGCAGCCAAATGGAGCGGGGCAGGGACAATCAGCCCCAGCATTTT NA TRBV4-3 NA TRBJ1-5
CASSVGGGNEKLFF TGTGCCAGCAGCGTAGGGGGGGGAAATGAAAAACTGTTTTTT few TRBV9 NA TRBJ1-4
CASSQLPHSGGQQETQYF TGCGCCAGCAGCCAACTACCCCATAGCGGGGGGCAACAAGAGACCCAGTACTTC few TRBV4-1 TRBD2 TRBJ2-5
CASSRGQSYGYTF TGTGCCAGCAGCCGAGGACAGTCCTATGGCTACACCTTC NA TRBV5-6 NA TRBJ1-2
CASNPRNSPLHF TGTGCCAGCAACCCCAGGAATTCACCCCTCCACTTT NA TRBV7-8 NA TRBJ1-6
CATSDTRTGGKLFF TGTGCCACCAGTGATACCCGGACAGGGGGAAAACTGTTTTTT NA TRBV24-1 TRBD1 TRBJ1-4
CASSSDLYEGTEEAFF TGTGCCAGCAGCTCCGATCTTTATGAAGGCACTGAAGAAGCTTTCTTT few TRBV9 NA TRBJ1-1
CASSPDRELSNTEAFF TGTGCCAGCAGCCCGGACAGGGAGCTTTCAAACACTGAAGCTTTCTTT few TRBV7-3 TRBD1 TRBJ1-1
CAISVGVSEKLFF TGTGCCATCAGTGTGGGGGTTTCGGAAAAACTGTTTTTT many TRBV10-3 NA TRBJ1-4
CSVAGRKETQYF TGCAGCGTTGCCGGGAGGAAAGAGACCCAGTACTTC NA TRBV29-1 TRBD2 TRBJ2-5
CAISGQWETQYF TGTGCCATCAGTGGGCAGTGGGAGACCCAGTACTTC NA TRBV10-3 NA TRBJ2-5
CARSSPDRVAGNTIYF TGTGCCCGCAGCTCGCCCGACAGGGTTGCTGGAAACACCATATATTTT NA TRBV7-9 TRBD1 TRBJ1-3
CATSRDRGVFDGYTF TGTGCCACCAGCAGAGATCGGGGGGTATTCGATGGCTACACCTTC NA TRBV15 NA TRBJ1-2
CSLGDSYGYTF TGCAGTCTAGGGGACTCCTATGGCTACACCTTC NA TRBV29-1 NA TRBJ1-2
CASSIPGTNGRPTGELFF TGTGCCAGTAGTATACCCGGGACTAACGGGAGGCCAACCGGGGAGCTGTTTTTT once TRBV19 TRBD2 TRBJ2-2
CASSRTGTTEAFF TGTGCCAGCAGCCGGACAGGGACCACTGAAGCTTTCTTT few TRBV6-5 TRBD1 TRBJ1-1
CSARDRVMNTEAFF TGCAGTGCTAGAGACAGGGTGATGAACACTGAAGCTTTCTTT many TRBV20-1 NA TRBJ1-1
CASSEAPTEEAFF TGTGCCAGCAGTGAAGCGCCGACAGAAGAAGCTTTCTTT NA TRBV25-1 NA TRBJ1-1
CASAKSRDNEKLFF TGTGCCAGCGCCAAGTCGCGGGATAATGAAAAACTGTTTTTT many TRBV7-9 NA TRBJ1-4
CASSLGPVHSNQPQHF TGTGCCAGCAGCTTAGGTCCGGTCCATAGCAATCAGCCCCAGCATTTT many TRBV7-9 NA TRBJ1-5
CASSGGGTGTTNEKLFF TGTGCCAGCAGCGGAGGCGGGACAGGGACAACTAATGAAAAACTGTTTTTT few TRBV9 TRBD1 TRBJ1-4
CASSVGQGGYEQYF TGTGCCAGCAGCGTAGGACAGGGGGGATACGAGCAGTACTTC many TRBV9 TRBD1 TRBJ2-7
CASSLGGRRNDGYTF TGTGCCAGCAGCTTAGGCGGCAGGAGGAATGATGGCTACACCTTC NA TRBV7-2 NA TRBJ1-2
CASSMTKRAHSNQPQHF TGTGCCAGTAGTATGACGAAAAGGGCACATAGCAATCAGCCCCAGCATTTT NA TRBV19 NA TRBJ1-5
CASSQGVPGAGGYTF TGTGCCAGCAGCCAAGGTGTCCCAGGGGCCGGTGGCTACACCTTC NA TRBV7-2 NA TRBJ1-2
CSVGRDAFF TGCAGCGTTGGCAGGGATGCTTTCTTT NA TRBV29-1 NA TRBJ1-1
CASSTYRLPGYTF TGTGCCAGCAGCACCTACAGGCTTCCAGGCTACACCTTC NA TRBV7-2 NA TRBJ1-2
CASSPGQGTGHPQHF TGTGCCAGTAGCCCGGGACAGGGAACGGGGCACCCCCAGCATTTT NA TRBV19 TRBD1 TRBJ1-5
CASSTEGDTEAFF TGTGCCAGCAGTACAGAGGGAGACACTGAAGCTTTCTTT NA TRBV12-3/TRBV12-4 NA TRBJ1-1
CSGDRDGGREKLFF TGCAGTGGAGACAGGGACGGGGGGCGTGAAAAACTGTTTTTT NA TRBV29-1 TRBD1 TRBJ1-4